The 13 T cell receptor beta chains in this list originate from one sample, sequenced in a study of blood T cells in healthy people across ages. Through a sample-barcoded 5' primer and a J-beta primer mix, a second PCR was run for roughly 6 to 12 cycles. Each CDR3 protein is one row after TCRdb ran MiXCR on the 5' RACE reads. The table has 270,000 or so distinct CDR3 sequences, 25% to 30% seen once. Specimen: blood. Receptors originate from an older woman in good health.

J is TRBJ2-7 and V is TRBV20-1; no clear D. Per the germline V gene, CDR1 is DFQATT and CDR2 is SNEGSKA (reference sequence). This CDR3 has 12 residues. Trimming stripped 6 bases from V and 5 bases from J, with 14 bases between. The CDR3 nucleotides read TGCAGTGCCCTTCCGGGTGGCGACGAGCAGTACTTC. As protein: CSALPGGDEQYF.

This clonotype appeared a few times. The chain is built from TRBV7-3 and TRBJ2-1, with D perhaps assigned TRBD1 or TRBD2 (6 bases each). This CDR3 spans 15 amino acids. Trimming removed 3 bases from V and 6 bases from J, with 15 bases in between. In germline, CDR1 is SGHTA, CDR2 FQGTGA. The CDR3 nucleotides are TGTGCCAGCAGCTTGGAGGGGGAGGCGGGCAATGAGCAGTTCTTC. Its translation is CASSLEGEAGNEQFF.

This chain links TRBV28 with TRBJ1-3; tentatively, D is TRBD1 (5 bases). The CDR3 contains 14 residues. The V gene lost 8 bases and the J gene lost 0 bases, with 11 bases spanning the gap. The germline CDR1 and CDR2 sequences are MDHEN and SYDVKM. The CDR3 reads CASLRDFSGNTIYF. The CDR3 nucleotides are TGTGCCAGCCTGAGGGACTTCTCTGGAAACACCATATATTTT.

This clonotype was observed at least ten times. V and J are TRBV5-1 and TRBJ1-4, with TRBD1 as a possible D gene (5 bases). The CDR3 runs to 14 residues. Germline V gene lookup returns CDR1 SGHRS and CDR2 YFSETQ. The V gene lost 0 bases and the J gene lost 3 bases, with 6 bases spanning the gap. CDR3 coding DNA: TGCGCCAGCAGCTTGGGAGGGGCTAATGAAAAACTGTTTTTT. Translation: CASSLGGANEKLFF.

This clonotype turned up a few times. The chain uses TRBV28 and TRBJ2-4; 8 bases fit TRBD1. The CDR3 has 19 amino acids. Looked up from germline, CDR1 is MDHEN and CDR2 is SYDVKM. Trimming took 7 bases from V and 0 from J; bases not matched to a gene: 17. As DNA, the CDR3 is TGTGCCAGCACTTCTCGGGACAGGAAGACGGTAGGAGCCAAAAACATTCAGTACTTC. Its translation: CASTSRDRKTVGAKNIQYF.

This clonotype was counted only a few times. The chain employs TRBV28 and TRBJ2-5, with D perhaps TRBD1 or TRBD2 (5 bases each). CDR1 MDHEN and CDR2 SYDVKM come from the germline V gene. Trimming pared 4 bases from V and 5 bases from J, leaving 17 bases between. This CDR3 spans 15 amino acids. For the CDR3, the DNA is TGTGCCAGCAGTTCCCCCAGGGAGATGGTGGAGACCCAGTACTTC. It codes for CASSSPREMVETQYF.

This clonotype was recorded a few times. The CDR3 spells CASSATQSSYNEQFF. CDR3 bases: TGTGCCAGCAGCGCCACACAGAGCTCCTACAATGAGCAGTTCTTC. This chain links TRBV9 with TRBJ2-1; D not resolved. V was trimmed by 3 bases and J by 0 bases, leaving 10 bases between them. CDR1 is SGDLS and CDR2 is YYNGEE in the germline V gene. There are 15 residues in the CDR3.

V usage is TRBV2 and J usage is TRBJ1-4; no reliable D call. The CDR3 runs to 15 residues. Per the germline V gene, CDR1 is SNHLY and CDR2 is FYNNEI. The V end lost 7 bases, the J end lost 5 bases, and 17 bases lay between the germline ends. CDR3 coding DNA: TGTGCCAGCAAAGCAAGGGTATCGGAGAATGAAAAACTGTTTTTT. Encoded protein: CASKARVSENEKLFF.

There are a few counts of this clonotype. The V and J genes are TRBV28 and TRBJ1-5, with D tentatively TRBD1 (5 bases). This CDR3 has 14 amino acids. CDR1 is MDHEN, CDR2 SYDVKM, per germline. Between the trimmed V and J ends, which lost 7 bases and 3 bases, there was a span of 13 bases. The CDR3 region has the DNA TGTGCCAGCACCCCTGGGGGGAACAATCAGCCCCAGCATTTT. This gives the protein CASTPGGNNQPQHF.

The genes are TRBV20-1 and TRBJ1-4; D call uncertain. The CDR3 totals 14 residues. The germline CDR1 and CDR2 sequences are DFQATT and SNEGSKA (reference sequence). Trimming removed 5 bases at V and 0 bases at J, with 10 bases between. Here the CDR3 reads CSAPDGATNEKLFF. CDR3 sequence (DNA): TGCAGTGCTCCCGACGGAGCAACTAATGAAAAACTGTTTTTT.

CDR3 nucleotides: TGTGCCAGCAGCTCTGGGCCAGGCTACGAGCAGTACTTC. Residues: CASSSGPGYEQYF. The chain uses TRBV7-2 and TRBJ2-5; D is ambiguous. The J call may be mistaken, given a closer DNA end match to TRBJ2-7. The CDR3 runs to 13 residues. The germline CDR1 and CDR2 sequences are SGHTA and FQGNSA.

In DNA, the CDR3 is TGTGCCAGCAGCTTAAGAGCCGACTATGGCTACACCTTC. Encoded protein: CASSLRADYGYTF. V and J are TRBV7-9 and TRBJ1-2; no definite D call. Germline V gene data show CDR1 as SEHNR and CDR2 as FQNEAQ (reference sequence). V shed 2 bases and J shed 3 bases, with 7 bases lying between them. The CDR3 has 13 amino acids.

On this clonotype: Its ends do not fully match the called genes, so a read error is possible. Here the CDR3 reads CASSSIRDTEAFF. CDR3 nucleotide sequence: TGTGCCAGCAGTTCTATCCGGGACACGGAAGCTTTCTTT. V usage is TRBV6-2 or TRBV6-3 and J usage is TRBJ1-1; possible D gene TRBD1, 6 bases. CDR3 length equals 13 residues. Germline loops: CDR1 MNHEY, CDR2 SVGEGT.